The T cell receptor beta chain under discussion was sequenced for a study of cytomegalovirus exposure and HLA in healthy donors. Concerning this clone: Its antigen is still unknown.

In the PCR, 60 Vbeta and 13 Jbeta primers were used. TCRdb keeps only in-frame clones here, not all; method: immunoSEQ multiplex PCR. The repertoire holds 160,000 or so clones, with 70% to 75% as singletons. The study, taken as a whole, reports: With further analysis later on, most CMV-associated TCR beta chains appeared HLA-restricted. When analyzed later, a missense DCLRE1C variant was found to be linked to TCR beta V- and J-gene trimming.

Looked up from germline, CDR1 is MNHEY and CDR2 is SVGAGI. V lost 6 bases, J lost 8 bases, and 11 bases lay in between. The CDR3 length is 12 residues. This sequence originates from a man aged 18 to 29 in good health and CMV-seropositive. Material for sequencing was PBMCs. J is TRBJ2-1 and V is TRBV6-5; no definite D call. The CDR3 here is CASSRSSDEQFF. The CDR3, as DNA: TGTGCCAGCAGCCGGAGCAGCGATGAGCAGTTCTTC.